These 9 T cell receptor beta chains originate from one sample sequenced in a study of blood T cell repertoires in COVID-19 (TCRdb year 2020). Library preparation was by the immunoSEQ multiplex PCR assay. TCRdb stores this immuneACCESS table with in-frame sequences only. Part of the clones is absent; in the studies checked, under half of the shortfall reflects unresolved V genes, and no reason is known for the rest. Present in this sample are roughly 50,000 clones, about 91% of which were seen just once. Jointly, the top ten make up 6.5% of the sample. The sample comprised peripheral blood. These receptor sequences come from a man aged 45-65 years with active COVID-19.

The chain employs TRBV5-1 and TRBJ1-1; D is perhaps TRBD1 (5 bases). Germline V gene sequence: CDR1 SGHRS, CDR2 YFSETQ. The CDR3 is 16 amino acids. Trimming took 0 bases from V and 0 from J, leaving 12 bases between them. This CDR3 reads CASSLAFGGMNTEAFF. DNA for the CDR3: TGCGCCAGCAGCTTGGCCTTCGGGGGGATGAACACTGAAGCTTTCTTT.

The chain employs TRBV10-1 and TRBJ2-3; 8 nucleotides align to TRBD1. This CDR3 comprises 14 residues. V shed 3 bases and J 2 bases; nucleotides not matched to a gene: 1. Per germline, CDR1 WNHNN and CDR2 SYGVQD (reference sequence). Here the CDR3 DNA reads TGCGCCAGCAGTGACAGGGGGCTCACAGATACGCAGTATTTT. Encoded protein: CASSDRGLTDTQYF.

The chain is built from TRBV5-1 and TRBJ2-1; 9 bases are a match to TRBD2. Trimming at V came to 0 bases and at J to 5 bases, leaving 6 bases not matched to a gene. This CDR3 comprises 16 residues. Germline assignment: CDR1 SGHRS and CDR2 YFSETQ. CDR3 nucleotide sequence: TGCGCCAGCAGCTTGGGCGGCGGGGGGGTCAACAATGAGCAGTTCTTC. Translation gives CASSLGGGGVNNEQFF.

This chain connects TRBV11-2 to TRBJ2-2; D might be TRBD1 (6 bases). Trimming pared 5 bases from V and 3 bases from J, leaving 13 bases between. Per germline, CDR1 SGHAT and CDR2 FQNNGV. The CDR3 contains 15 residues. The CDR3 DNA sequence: TGTGCCAGCAGCCCGCGGCCAGGGGACACCGGGGAGCTGTTTTTT. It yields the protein CASSPRPGDTGELFF.

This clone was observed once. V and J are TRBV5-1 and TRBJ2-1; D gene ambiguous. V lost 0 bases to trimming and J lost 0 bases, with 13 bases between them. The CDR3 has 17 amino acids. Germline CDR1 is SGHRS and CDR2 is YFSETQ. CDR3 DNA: TGCGCCAGCAGCTTGGTCGGAGTCCCGAGCTCCTACAATGAGCAGTTCTTC. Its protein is CASSLVGVPSSYNEQFF.

CDR3 DNA: TGCGCCAGCAGTCCCGAATATACTAGCGGCACAGATACGCAGTATTTT. Protein: CASSPEYTSGTDTQYF. The chain joins TRBV4-1 to TRBJ2-3; TRBD2 matches 7 bases. V trimming: 6 bases; J trimming: 1 base; junction bases outside the gene matches: 10. Germline CDR1 and CDR2: MGHRA and YSYEKL. This CDR3 contains 16 residues.

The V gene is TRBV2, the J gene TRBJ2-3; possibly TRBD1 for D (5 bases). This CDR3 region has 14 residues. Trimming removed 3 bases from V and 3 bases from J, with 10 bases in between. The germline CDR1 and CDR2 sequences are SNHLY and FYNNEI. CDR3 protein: CASSDRTPTDTQYF. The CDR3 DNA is TGTGCCAGCAGTGACCGGACACCTACAGATACGCAGTATTTT.

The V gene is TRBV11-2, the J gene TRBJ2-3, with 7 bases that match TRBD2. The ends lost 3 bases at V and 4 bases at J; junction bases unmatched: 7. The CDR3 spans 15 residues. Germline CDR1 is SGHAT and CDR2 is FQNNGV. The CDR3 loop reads CASSFSSGGADTQYF. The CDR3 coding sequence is TGTGCCAGCAGCTTCTCTTCGGGAGGAGCAGATACGCAGTATTTT.

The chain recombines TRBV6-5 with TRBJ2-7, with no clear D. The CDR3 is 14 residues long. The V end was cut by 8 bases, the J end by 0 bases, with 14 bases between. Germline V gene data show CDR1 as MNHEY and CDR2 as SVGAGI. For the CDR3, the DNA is TGTGCCAGCCGACTCGGGTCTCTCTCCTACGAGCAGTACTTC. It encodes CASRLGSLSYEQYF.